Below, one T cell receptor beta chain is given with its context. Trimming cost V 1 base and J 7 bases, with 17 bases left between them. Germline CDR1 MDHEN, CDR2 SYDVKM. This CDR3 spans 16 amino acids. Method: immunoSEQ multiplex PCR; TCRdb's copy keeps in-frame clones and lacks some. The sample lists approximately 1.5 million clones; around 98% were seen once. These data are taken from a study of shared clonotypes between healthy human individuals. The sequence came from a man aged 25-45 years in good health. The sequencing input was naive CD4+ T cells sorted from blood. Subset given: CD45RA+ positively selected. The chain carries TRBV28 and TRBJ1-5; D is perhaps TRBD1 (6 bases). The CDR3 region is CASSLLRQAGDQPQHF. CDR3 nucleotides: TGTGCCAGCAGTTTATTAAGGCAGGCAGGGGACCAGCCCCAGCATTTT.